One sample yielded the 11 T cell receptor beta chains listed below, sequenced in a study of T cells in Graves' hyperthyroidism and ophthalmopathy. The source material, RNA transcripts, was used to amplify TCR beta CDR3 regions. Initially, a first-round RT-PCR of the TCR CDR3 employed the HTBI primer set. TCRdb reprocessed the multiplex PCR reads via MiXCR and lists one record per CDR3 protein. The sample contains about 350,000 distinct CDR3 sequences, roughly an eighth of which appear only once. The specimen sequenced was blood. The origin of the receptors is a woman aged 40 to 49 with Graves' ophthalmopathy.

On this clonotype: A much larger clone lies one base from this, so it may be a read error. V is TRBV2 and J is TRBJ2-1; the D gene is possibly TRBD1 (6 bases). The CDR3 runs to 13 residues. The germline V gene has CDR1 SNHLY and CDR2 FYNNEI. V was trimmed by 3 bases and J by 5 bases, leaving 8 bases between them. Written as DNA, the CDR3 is TGTGCCAGCAGTGACGGGACAAACAATGAGCAGTTCTTC. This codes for CASSDGTNNEQFF.

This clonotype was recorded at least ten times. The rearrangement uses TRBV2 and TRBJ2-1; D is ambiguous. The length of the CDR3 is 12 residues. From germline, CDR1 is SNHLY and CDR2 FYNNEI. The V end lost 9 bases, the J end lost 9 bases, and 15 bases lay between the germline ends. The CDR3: CARDISDSEQFF. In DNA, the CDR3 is TGTGCCAGAGATATTTCGGATAGTGAGCAGTTCTTC. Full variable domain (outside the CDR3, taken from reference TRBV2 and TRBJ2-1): EPEVTQTPSHQVTQMGQEVILRCVPISNHLYFYWYRQILGQKVEFLVSFYNNEISEKSEIFDDQFSVERPDGSNFTLKIRSTKLEDSAMYFCARDISDSEQFFGPGTRLTVL.

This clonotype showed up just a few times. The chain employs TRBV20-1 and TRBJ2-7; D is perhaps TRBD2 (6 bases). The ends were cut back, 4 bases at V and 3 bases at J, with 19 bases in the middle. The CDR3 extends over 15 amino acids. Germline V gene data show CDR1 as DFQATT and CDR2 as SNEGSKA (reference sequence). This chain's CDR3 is CSAIELGGSSYEQYF. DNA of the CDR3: TGCAGTGCTATAGAATTAGGAGGGAGTAGCTACGAGCAGTACTTC.

The CDR3 reads CASSAQQGLIRETQYF. The CDR3 coding sequence is TGTGCCAGCAGCGCCCAACAGGGATTGATCCGGGAGACCCAGTACTTC. This chain connects TRBV7-6 to TRBJ2-5, with D possibly being TRBD1 (6 bases). Germline CDR1 SGHVS, CDR2 FNYEAQ. This CDR3 contains 16 residues. Trimming left V 5 bases short and J 5 bases short, with 21 bases between.

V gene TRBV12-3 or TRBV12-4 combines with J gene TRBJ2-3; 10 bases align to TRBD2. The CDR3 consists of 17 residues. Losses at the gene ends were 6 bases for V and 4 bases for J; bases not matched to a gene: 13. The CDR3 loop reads CASSPRPQREGSDTQYF. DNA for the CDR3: TGTGCCAGCAGCCCACGACCTCAGCGGGAGGGGTCAGATACGCAGTATTTT.

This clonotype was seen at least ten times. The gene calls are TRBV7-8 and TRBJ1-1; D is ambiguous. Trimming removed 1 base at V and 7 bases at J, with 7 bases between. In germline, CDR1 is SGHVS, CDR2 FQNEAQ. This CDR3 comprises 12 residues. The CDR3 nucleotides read TGTGCCAGCAGCTTAGAAGGGAATGAAGCTTTCTTT. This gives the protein CASSLEGNEAFF. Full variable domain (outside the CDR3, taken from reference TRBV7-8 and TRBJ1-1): GAGVSQSPRYKVAKRGQDVALRCDPISGHVSLFWYQQALGQGPEFLTYFQNEAQLDKSGLPSDRFFAERPEGSVSTLKIQRTQQEDSAVYLCASSLEGNEAFFGQGTRLTVV.

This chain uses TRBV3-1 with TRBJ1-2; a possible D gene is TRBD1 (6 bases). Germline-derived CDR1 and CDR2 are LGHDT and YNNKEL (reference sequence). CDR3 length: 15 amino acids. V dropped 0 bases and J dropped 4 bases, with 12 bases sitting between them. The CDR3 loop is CASSQDPTGGYGYTF. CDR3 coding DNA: TGTGCCAGCAGCCAAGATCCGACAGGAGGCTATGGCTACACCTTC.

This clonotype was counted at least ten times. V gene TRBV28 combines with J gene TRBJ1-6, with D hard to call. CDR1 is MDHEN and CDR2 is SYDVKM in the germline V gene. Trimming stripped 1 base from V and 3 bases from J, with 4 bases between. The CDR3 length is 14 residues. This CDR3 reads CASSLSFYNSPLHF. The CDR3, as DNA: TGTGCCAGCAGTTTATCTTTCTATAATTCACCCCTCCACTTT.

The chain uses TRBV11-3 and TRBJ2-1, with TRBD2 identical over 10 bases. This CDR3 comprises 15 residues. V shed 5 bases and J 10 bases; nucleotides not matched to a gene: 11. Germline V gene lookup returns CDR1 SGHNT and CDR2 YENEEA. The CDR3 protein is CASSRTLAGGGEQFF. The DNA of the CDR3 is TGTGCCAGCAGCCGTACCTTAGCGGGAGGAGGAGAGCAGTTCTTC.

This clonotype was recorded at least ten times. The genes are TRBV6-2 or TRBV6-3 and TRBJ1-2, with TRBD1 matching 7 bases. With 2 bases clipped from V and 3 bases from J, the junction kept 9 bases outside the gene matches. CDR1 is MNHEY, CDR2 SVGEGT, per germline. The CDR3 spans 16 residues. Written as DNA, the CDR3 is TGTGCCAGCAGTTACACCCCAAGAACAGGGGACTATGGCTACACCTTC. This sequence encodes CASSYTPRTGDYGYTF.

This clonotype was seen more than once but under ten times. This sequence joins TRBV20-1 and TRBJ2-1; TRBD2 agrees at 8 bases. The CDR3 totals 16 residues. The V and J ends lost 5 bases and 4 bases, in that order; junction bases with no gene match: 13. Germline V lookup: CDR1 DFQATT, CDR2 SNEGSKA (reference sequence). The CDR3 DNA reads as TGCAGTGCTGGGAGGGGTGCTAGCGGGCAGTACAATGAGCAGTTCTTC. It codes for CSAGRGASGQYNEQFF.